This TCR beta chain was obtained from a study of early T cells in non-severe SARS-CoV-2 infection. Across the study: Unsorted whole-blood RNA was sequenced in bulk, leaving chains unpaired.

Study-wide points: VDJdb-based annotation leaned toward anti-spike CD8 responses and missed private and CD4 specificities.

For this clonotype: As yet, its antigen is unknown.

Individual cDNA molecules were tagged with unique molecular identifiers. TCRdb itself ran the 5' RACE reads through MiXCR, one entry per CDR3 protein. The table lists tens of thousands of distinct CDR3 sequences, approximately 11% of them singletons. Germline trimming cut 2 bases from V and 0 bases from J; bases unmatched to any gene: 0. The CDR3 has 14 amino acids. The germline V gene encodes CDR1 SGHTA and CDR2 FQGTGA. The rearrangement links TRBV7-3 to TRBJ2-5; 7 bases align to TRBD1. The origin of this receptor is an adult who was a healthcare worker with PCR-confirmed SARS-CoV-2 infection or an uninfected control (not recorded which). Sequencing was carried out using whole blood. The CDR3 DNA sequence: TGTGCCAGCAGCTTAGACAGGGACCAAGAGACCCAGTACTTC. As protein: CASSLDRDQETQYF.